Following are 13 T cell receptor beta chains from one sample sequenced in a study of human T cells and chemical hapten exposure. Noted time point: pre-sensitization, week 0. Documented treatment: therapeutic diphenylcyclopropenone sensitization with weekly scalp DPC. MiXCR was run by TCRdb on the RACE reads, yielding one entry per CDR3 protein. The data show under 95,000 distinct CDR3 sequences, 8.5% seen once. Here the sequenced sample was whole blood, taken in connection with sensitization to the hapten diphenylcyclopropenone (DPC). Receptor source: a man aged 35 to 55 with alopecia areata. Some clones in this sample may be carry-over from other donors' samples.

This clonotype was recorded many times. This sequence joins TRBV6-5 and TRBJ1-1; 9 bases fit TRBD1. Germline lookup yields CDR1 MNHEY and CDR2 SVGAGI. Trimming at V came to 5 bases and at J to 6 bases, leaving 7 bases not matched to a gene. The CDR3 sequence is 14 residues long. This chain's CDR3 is CASSAQGALAEAFF. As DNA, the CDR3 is TGTGCCAGCAGTGCACAGGGGGCATTGGCTGAAGCTTTCTTT.

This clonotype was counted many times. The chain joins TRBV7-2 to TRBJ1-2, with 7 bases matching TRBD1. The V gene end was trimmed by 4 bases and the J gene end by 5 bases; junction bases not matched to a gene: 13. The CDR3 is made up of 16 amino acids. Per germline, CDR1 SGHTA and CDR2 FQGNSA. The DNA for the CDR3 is TGTGCCAGCAGCTCATACCCGGAACAGGGGAGATATGGCTACACCTTC. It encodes CASSSYPEQGRYGYTF.

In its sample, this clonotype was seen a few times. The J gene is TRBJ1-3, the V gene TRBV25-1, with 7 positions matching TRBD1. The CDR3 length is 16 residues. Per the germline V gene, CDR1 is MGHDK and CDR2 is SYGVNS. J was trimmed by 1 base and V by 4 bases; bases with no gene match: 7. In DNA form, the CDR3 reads TGTGCCAGCAGTGCCGCGGACAGGATTTCTGGAAACACCATATATTTT. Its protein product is CASSAADRISGNTIYF.

CDR3 amino acids: CASSIGQGNTGELFF. Here the CDR3 DNA reads TGTGCCAGCAGCATAGGACAAGGGAACACCGGGGAGCTGTTTTTT. This chain connects TRBV6-6 to TRBJ2-2, with D perhaps TRBD1 (5 bases). The CDR3 runs to 15 residues. Germline-derived CDR1 and CDR2 are MNHNY and SVGAGI (reference sequence). V was shortened by 6 bases and J by 1 base, with 12 bases between the two germline ends.

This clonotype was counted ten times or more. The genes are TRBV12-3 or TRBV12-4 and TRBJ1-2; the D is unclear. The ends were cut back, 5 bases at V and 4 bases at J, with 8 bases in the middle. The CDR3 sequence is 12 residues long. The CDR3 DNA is TGTGCCAGCAGTGTTAGTGGCTATGGCTACACCTTC. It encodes CASSVSGYGYTF.

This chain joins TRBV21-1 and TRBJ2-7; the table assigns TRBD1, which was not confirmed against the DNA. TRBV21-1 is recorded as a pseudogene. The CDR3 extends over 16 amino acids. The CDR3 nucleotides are TGTGCCAGCAGCTCAAGACAAAGGCGGGGGACCTACGAGCAGTACGTC. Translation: CASSSRQRRGTYEQYV.

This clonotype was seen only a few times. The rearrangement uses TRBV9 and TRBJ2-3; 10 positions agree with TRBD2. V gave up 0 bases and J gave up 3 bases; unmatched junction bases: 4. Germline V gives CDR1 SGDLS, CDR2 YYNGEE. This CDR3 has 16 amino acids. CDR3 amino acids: CASSVDVAGGTDTQYF. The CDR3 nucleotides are TGTGCCAGCAGCGTAGATGTAGCGGGAGGAACAGATACGCAGTATTTT.

The CDR3 spells CASSFPGPIEAQYF. CDR3 in DNA: TGTGCCAGCAGCTTCCCGGGGCCGATAGAGGCGCAGTATTTT. The chain links TRBV5-4 to TRBJ2-3, with D possibly being TRBD1 or TRBD2 (5 bases each). Germline values: CDR1 SGHNT, CDR2 YYREEE (reference sequence). Trimming removed 2 bases from V and 10 bases from J, with 17 bases in between. The CDR3 has 14 amino acids.

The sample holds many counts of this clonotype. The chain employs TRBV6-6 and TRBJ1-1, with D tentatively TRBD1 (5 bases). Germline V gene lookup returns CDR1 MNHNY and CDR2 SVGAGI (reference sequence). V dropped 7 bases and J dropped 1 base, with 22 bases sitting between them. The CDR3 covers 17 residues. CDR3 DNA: TGTGCCAGCACCCCAGTTCAGGGCCGGGTTCAGAACACTGAAGCTTTCTTT. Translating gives CASTPVQGRVQNTEAFF.

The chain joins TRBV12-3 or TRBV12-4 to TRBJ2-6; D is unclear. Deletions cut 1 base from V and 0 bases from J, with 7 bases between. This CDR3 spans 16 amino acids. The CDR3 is CASSLDTYSGANVLTF. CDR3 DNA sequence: TGTGCCAGCAGTTTAGACACGTACTCTGGGGCCAACGTCCTGACTTTC.

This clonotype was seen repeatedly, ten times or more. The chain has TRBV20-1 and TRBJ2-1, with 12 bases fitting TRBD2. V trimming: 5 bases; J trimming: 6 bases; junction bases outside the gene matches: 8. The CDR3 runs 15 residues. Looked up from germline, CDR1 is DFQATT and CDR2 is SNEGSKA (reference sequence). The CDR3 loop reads CSAPHPGLAGNEQFF. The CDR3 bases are TGCAGTGCTCCGCATCCGGGACTAGCGGGCAATGAGCAGTTCTTC.

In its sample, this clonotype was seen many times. The CDR3 reads CASRKVGGTDTQYF. The DNA for the CDR3 is TGTGCCAGCAGAAAAGTTGGGGGGACAGATACGCAGTATTTT. The V call is TRBV27, the J call TRBJ2-3, with D possibly being TRBD2 (6 bases). Trimming took off 6 bases at V and 3 bases at J, with 13 bases between the two ends. CDR1 is MNHEY, CDR2 SMNVEV, per germline (reference sequence). The CDR3 loop spans 14 amino acids.

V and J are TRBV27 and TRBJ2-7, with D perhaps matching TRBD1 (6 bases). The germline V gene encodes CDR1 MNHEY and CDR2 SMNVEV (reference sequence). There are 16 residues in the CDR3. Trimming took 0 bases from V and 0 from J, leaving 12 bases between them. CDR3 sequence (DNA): TGTGCCAGCAGTTTATCAGCACAGGGCCTCTCCTACGAGCAGTACTTC. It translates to CASSLSAQGLSYEQYF.